The 29 T cell receptor beta chains reported below all come from one sample, sequenced in a study of metastatic and nonmetastatic thyroid tumors (TCRdb year 2020). Library preparation used PCR. The instrument given in TCRdb is Illumina HiSeq 4000. TCRdb ran its own pipeline on the public reads, namely fastp trimming at Q25 and MiXCR clone calling, and kept in-frame beta chains. The sample table holds several thousand clones, of which less than 25% were seen once. Around a sixth of the sample belongs to the ten largest clones. Before undergoing thyroid surgery, none of the patients had been given any kind of treatment. The sample comprised adjacent normal tissue. Every receptor here comes from a female donor with papillary thyroid cancer or a benign thyroid nodule (not recorded which). Some clones in this sample may be carry-over from other donors' samples.

This clone is labeled as medium-sized. The rearrangement uses TRBV12-3 or TRBV12-4 and TRBJ2-1, with 8 bases lining up with TRBD2. V was pared by 5 bases and J by 8 bases, with 5 bases of the junction left unmatched. CDR3 size: 13 residues. The CDR3: CASSPRGGDEQFF. The DNA of the CDR3 is TGTGCCAGCAGTCCCCGGGGGGGCGATGAGCAGTTCTTC.

This clone has only a few counts. The chain couples TRBV6-5 to TRBJ1-2, with D perhaps matching TRBD1 (6 bases). Trimming cost V 2 bases and J 6 bases, with 13 bases left between them. CDR3 length: 14 amino acids. Germline V lookup: CDR1 MNHEY, CDR2 SVGAGI. In DNA form, the CDR3 reads TGTGCCAGCAGTTACACGTCCAGGGGCGATGGCTACACCTTC. Its protein is CASSYTSRGDGYTF.

This clone rates as medium-sized. V gene TRBV19 combines with J gene TRBJ2-7; 8 nucleotides agree with TRBD2. The V gene end was trimmed by 2 bases and the J gene end by 4 bases; junction bases not matched to a gene: 7. The CDR3 contains 15 residues. The V gene's germline CDR1 is LNHDA and CDR2 SQIVND (reference sequence). The CDR3 DNA is TGTGCCAGTAGTATACGAGCGGGAGCGTTTTACGAGCAGTACTTC. This translates into CASSIRAGAFYEQYF. Full variable domain (outside the CDR3, taken from reference TRBV19 and TRBJ2-7): DGGITQSPKYLFRKEGQNVTLSCEQNLNHDAMYWYRQDPGQGLRLIYYSQIVNDFQKGDIAEGYSVSREKKESFPLTVTSAQKNPTAFYLCASSIRAGAFYEQYFGPGTRLTVT.

In this sample, this clone turned up many times. This chain uses TRBV20-1 with TRBJ1-1; D unclear. The V end lost 6 bases, the J end lost 4 bases, and 12 bases lay between the germline ends. CDR1 and CDR2 from the germline V gene are DFQATT and SNEGSKA (reference sequence). This CDR3 region has 12 residues. CDR3 sequence (DNA): TGCAGTGCCCGGACCCCGCTCACTGAAGCTTTCTTT. Translated, it gives CSARTPLTEAFF.

In this sample, this clone turned up many times. The chain joins TRBV4-2 to TRBJ1-5; perhaps TRBD1 as D (5 bases). The CDR3 spans 17 residues. Trimming took 4 bases from V and 3 from J, leaving 19 bases between them. The germline V gene has CDR1 LGHNA and CDR2 YNFKEQ. CDR3 sequence: CASSPWVIGELNQPQHF. As DNA, the CDR3 is TGTGCCAGCAGCCCCTGGGTTATAGGGGAACTCAATCAGCCCCAGCATTTT.

This clone appeared a few times. A clone one base away is much larger, so this may be a read error. This chain joins TRBV19 and TRBJ1-2, with D unclear. Germline CDR1 reads LNHDA; CDR2 reads SQIVND (reference sequence). The CDR3 contains 12 residues. The CDR3: CAITTTNYDYTF. In nucleotides, the CDR3 is TGTGCCATTACCACTACTAACTATGACTACACCTTC. Looking up the rest from reference TRBV19 and TRBJ1-2 gives the full variable domain: DGGITQSPKYLFRKEGQNVTLSCEQNLNHDAMYWYRQDPGQGLRLIYYSQIVNDFQKGDIAEGYSVSREKKESFPLTVTSAQKNPTAFYLCAITTTNYDYTFGSGTRLTVV.

The chain joins TRBV12-3 or TRBV12-4 to TRBJ2-5; unclear D gene. V lost 5 bases and J lost 0, with 7 bases in between. The CDR3 consists of 13 residues. CDR3 DNA: TGTGCCAGCAGTCGGAAATACCAAGAGACCCAGTACTTC. This gives the protein CASSRKYQETQYF.

There are a few counts of this clone. This chain uses TRBV28 with TRBJ2-3, with 7 bases lining up with TRBD2. J lost 6 bases, V lost 11 bases, and 11 bases had no gene match. The CDR3 covers 13 residues. Germline values: CDR1 MDHEN, CDR2 SYDVKM. The CDR3 DNA sequence: TGTGCCGTACAAGGGAGGGGCGCGGATACGCAGTATTTT. It is translated as CAVQGRGADTQYF.

By frequency in the sample, this clone is medium-sized (0.01 to 0.1%). The V and J genes are TRBV27 and TRBJ1-2; D unclear. This CDR3 contains 15 residues. Trimming cost V 2 bases and J 2 bases, with 12 bases left between them. Germline lookup yields CDR1 MNHEY and CDR2 SMNVEV (reference sequence). CDR3 in DNA: TGTGCCAGCAGTTTAAGACCGACGGCCAACTATGGCTACACCTTC. It translates to CASSLRPTANYGYTF.

The chain recombines TRBV6-1 with TRBJ1-3; no definite D call. Looked up from germline, CDR1 is MNHNS and CDR2 is SASEGT. Trimming pared 1 base from V and 0 bases from J, leaving 7 bases between. This CDR3 region has 15 residues. CDR3 sequence reads: CASSEETYSGNTIYF. CDR3 bases: TGTGCCAGCAGTGAAGAAACATACTCTGGAAACACCATATATTTT.

The chain recombines TRBV30 with TRBJ2-7; 14 bases are shared with TRBD2. This CDR3 comprises 15 residues. J gave up 4 bases and V 1 base, and 3 bases lay outside the gene matches. Per germline, CDR1 GTSNPN and CDR2 SVGIG (reference sequence). CDR3 coding DNA: TGTGCCTGGAGTGCCGGACTAGCGGGGGGTTACGAGCAGTACTTC. It specifies CAWSAGLAGGYEQYF.

This clone qualifies as medium-sized (0.01 to 0.1%). V and J are TRBV20-1 and TRBJ2-7; 7 positions agree with TRBD1. CDR3 length: 13 residues. With V trimmed by 5 bases and J by 0 bases, 4 bases remained unmatched. Germline V gives CDR1 DFQATT, CDR2 SNEGSKA (reference sequence). CDR3 sequence: CSAWDSYSYEQYF. CDR3 sequence (DNA): TGCAGTGCTTGGGACAGCTACTCCTACGAGCAGTACTTC.

The rearrangement links TRBV5-1 to TRBJ2-2; no reliable D call. Germline V gene sequence: CDR1 SGHRS, CDR2 YFSETQ. The CDR3 loop spans 15 amino acids. V was clipped by 4 bases and J by 6 bases, with 16 bases between them. This CDR3 reads CASSPPESGSGELFF. In DNA form, the CDR3 reads TGCGCCAGCAGCCCCCCCGAATCGGGTTCCGGGGAGCTGTTTTTT.

This clone qualifies as medium-sized. The rearrangement uses TRBV6-2 or TRBV6-3 and TRBJ1-2, with a tentative D call TRBD1 (6 bases). Per the germline V gene, CDR1 is MNHEY and CDR2 is SVGEGT. Trimming took off 5 bases at V and 7 bases at J, with 20 bases between the two ends. The CDR3 length is 15 residues. CDR3 amino acids: CASSLNLGALAGYTF. The CDR3 DNA is TGTGCCAGCAGTCTAAACTTGGGGGCCCTGGCTGGCTACACCTTC.

By proportion, this clone is medium-sized (0.01 to 0.1%). The chain is built from TRBV20-1 and TRBJ2-2, with a possible D match to TRBD1 (5 bases). This CDR3 comprises 16 residues. CDR1 and CDR2 from the germline V gene are DFQATT and SNEGSKA (reference sequence). V gave up 1 base and J gave up 4 bases, with 16 bases separating them. The CDR3 is CSARVQGLTSTGELFF. The DNA for the CDR3 is TGCAGTGCTAGAGTGCAGGGCCTAACCTCCACCGGGGAGCTGTTTTTT.

A word on this clone: A read error is likely, as this CDR3 ends without the conserved phenylalanine or tryptophan. Because the CDR3's place on the DNA is in doubt, the DNA is left out and the CDR3 is given as listed by TCRdb. CDR3 sequence reads: CSATDPGRGMNTEACC. The chain combines TRBV20-1 with TRBJ1-1; the table's TRBD1 call for D was not verified on the DNA. The CDR3 adds up to 16 amino acids, both ends counted. The germline V gene encodes CDR1 DFQATT and CDR2 SNEGSKA (reference sequence).

In its sample, this clone was seen many times. The chain has TRBV2 and TRBJ2-7; D is perhaps TRBD2 (6 bases). CDR3 length: 12 residues. V gave up 8 bases and J gave up 6 bases, with 14 bases separating them. Germline lookup yields CDR1 SNHLY and CDR2 FYNNEI. CDR3 DNA: TGTGCCAGCGGAGAAATGCGGGGCGAGCAGTACTTC. Protein sequence: CASGEMRGEQYF.

In regard to this clone: A much larger clone lies one base from this, so it may be a read error. CDR3 bases: TGTGCCAGCAGCGGGAACGGGCACACTGCAGCTTTCTTT. This codes for CASSGNGHTAAFF. The chain employs TRBV9 and TRBJ1-1, with D unresolved. The CDR3 contains 13 residues. Germline assignment: CDR1 SGDLS and CDR2 YYNGEE.

A few counts support this clone. The rearrangement links TRBV28 to TRBJ1-4, with a possible D match to TRBD1 (5 bases). Germline CDR1 and CDR2: MDHEN and SYDVKM. This CDR3 is built from 15 residues. The ends were cut back, 3 bases at V and 8 bases at J, with 16 bases in the middle. CDR3 in DNA: TGTGCCAGCAGTTTCTCAGGGAATGGTGGAGAAAAACTGTTTTTT. Translation: CASSFSGNGGEKLFF.

The sample holds a few counts of this clone. This may be a read error, as it is one base from a much larger clone. The rearrangement links TRBV7-2 to TRBJ2-1; D might be TRBD2 (5 bases). CDR3 size: 14 residues. Germline CDR1 is SGHTA and CDR2 is FQGNSA. CDR3 DNA: TGTGCCATCAGCTTGACGAGGGCTGGGCATAAGCAGTTCTTC. Protein product: CAISLTRAGHKQFF. The entire variable domain, with the rest obtained from reference TRBV7-2 and TRBJ2-1, is as follows: GAGVSQSPSNKVTEKGKDVELRCDPISGHTALYWYRQSLGQGLEFLIYFQGNSAPDKSGLPSDRFSAERTGGSVSTLTIQRTQQEDSAVYLCAISLTRAGHKQFFGPGTRLTVL.

This clone is deemed medium-sized. V and J are TRBV6-4 and TRBJ2-1; TRBD2 might be the D (5 bases). CDR3 length equals 16 residues. CDR1 and CDR2 from the germline V gene are MRHNA and SNTAGT. V lost 6 bases to trimming and J lost 6 bases, with 21 bases between them. The CDR3, as DNA: TGTGCCAGCAGCCCTGAGAGGGTTGGGTTAGGCAATGAGCAGTTCTTC. Protein: CASSPERVGLGNEQFF.

The rearrangement links TRBV10-3 to TRBJ2-7; 12 nucleotides agree with TRBD2. CDR1 is ENHRY and CDR2 is SYGVKD in the germline V gene. J gave up 0 bases and V 5 bases, and 5 bases lay outside the gene matches. The CDR3 is 16 amino acids. In DNA, the CDR3 is TGTGCCATCAGTCGGCTAGCGGGGGGGCGCTCCTACGAGCAGTACTTC. Amino acids: CAISRLAGGRSYEQYF.

V and J are TRBV20-1 and TRBJ2-1, with D possibly matching TRBD1 (5 bases). This CDR3 is built from 15 residues. Per the germline V gene, CDR1 is DFQATT and CDR2 is SNEGSKA (reference sequence). Deletions cut 0 bases from V and 9 bases from J, with 18 bases between. CDR3 coding DNA: TGCAGTGCTAGAGATAGGGGCCCCTACCGGGTTGAGCAGTTCTTC. Amino acid sequence: CSARDRGPYRVEQFF.

This clone was observed a handful of times. The rearrangement joins TRBV12-3 or TRBV12-4 to TRBJ2-2; 7 bases fit TRBD2. The CDR3 has 13 amino acids. V gave up 5 bases and J gave up 6 bases; unmatched junction bases: 3. The CDR3 sequence is CASSPAGAGELFF. Written as DNA, the CDR3 is TGTGCCAGCAGTCCGGCGGGGGCCGGGGAGCTGTTTTTT.

This rearrangement joins TRBV20-1 to TRBJ1-1, with TRBD1 matching 9 bases. The germline CDR1 and CDR2 sequences are DFQATT and SNEGSKA (reference sequence). The CDR3 sequence is 12 residues long. The CDR3 region is CIVTGGSTEAFF. CDR3 sequence (DNA): TGCATCGTTACAGGGGGCTCCACTGAAGCTTTCTTT.

This clone was observed a single time. The chain carries TRBV20-1 and TRBJ2-7; D not certain. The CDR3 extends over 11 amino acids. Per the germline V gene, CDR1 is DFQATT and CDR2 is SNEGSKA (reference sequence). CDR3 loop: CSAHYSYEQYF. The CDR3 coding sequence is TGCAGCGCCCATTATTCCTACGAGCAGTACTTC.

Sample share makes this clone medium-sized. The chain links TRBV19 to TRBJ2-1; no clear D gene. CDR1 is LNHDA, CDR2 SQIVND, per germline (reference sequence). There are 13 residues in the CDR3. V lost 1 base, J lost 7 bases, and 8 bases lay in between. The CDR3 loop is CASSIVGWNEQFF. The CDR3 bases are TGTGCCAGTAGTATAGTAGGATGGAATGAGCAGTTCTTC.

Only a few counts were recorded for this clone. The J gene is TRBJ2-7, the V gene TRBV20-1; 7 nucleotides line up with TRBD2. The CDR3 runs 15 residues. The germline CDR1 and CDR2 sequences are DFQATT and SNEGSKA (reference sequence). V dropped 4 bases and J dropped 5; count of bases not matched to a gene: 14. As DNA, the CDR3 is TGCAGTGCTAAGCCACGGACTAGTTTTTATCACGAGCAGTACTTC. Its translation: CSAKPRTSFYHEQYF.

For this clone: The sample carries other DNA sequences with the same CDR3. The gene calls are TRBV11-2 and TRBJ2-2; a possible D gene is TRBD2 (6 bases). This CDR3 contains 15 residues. Trimming shortened V by 3 bases and J by 0 bases, and 8 bases separated the two germline ends. Per the germline V gene, CDR1 is SGHAT and CDR2 is FQNNGV. The CDR3 is CASSFRGSNTGELFF. CDR3 nucleotides: TGTGCCAGCAGCTTTCGGGGGTCGAACACCGGGGAGCTGTTTTTT.